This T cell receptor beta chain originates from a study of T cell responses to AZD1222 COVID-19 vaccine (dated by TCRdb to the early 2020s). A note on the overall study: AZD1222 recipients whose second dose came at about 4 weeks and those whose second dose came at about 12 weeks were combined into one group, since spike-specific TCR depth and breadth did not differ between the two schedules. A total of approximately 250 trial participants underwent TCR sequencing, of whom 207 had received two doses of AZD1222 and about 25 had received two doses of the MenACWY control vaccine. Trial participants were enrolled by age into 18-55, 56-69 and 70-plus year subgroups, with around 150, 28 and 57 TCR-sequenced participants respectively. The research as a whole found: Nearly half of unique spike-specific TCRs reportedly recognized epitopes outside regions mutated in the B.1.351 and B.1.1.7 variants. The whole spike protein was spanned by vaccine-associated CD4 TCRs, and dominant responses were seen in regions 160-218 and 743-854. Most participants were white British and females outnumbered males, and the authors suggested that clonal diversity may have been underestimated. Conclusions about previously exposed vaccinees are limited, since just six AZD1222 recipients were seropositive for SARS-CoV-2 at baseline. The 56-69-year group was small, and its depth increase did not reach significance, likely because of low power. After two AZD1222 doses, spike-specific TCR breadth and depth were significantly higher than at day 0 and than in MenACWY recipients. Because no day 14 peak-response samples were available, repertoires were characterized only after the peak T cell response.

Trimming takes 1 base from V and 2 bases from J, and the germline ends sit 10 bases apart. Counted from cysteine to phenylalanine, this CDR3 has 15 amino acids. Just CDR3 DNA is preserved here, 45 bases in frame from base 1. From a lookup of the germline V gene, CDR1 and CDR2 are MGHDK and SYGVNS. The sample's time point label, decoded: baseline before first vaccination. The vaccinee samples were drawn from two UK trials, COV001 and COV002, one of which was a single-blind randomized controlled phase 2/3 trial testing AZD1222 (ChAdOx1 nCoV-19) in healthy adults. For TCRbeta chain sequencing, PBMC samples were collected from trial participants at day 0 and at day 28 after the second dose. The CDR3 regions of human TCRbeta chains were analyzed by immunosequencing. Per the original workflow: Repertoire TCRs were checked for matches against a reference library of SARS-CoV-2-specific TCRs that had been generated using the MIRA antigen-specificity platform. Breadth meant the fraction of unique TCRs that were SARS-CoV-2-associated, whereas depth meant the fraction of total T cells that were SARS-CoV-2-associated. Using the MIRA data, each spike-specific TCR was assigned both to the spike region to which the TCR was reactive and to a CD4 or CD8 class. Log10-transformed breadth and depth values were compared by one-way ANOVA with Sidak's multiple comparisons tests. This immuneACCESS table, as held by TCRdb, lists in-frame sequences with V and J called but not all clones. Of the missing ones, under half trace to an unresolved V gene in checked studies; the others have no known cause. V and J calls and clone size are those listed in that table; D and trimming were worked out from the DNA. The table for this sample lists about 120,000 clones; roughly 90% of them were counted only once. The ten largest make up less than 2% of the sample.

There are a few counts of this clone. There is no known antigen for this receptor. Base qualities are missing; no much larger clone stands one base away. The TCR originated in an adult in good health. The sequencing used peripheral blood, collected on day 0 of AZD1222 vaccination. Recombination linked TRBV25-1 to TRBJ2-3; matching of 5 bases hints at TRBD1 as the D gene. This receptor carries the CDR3 CASSELAGHTDTQYF. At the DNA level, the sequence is TGTGCCAGCAGTGAATTAGCAGGACACACAGATACGCAGTATTTT.